This entry lists 8 T cell receptor beta chains sequenced from one sample in a study of CD4 T cells in relation to SARS-CoV-2 and coronaviruses. The method was immunoSEQ multiplex PCR; TCRdb's version includes in-frame clones alone and lacks a portion of them. The table has about 23,000 clones, around 80% seen once. No antigen has been identified for these receptors. CD4+ T cells from unexposed donors were obtained before the COVID-19 pandemic (2011-2018). The cells were cultured for about ten days before CD4+ T cells were isolated. The sample comprised CD4+ T cells from PBMCs, cultured in vitro. The source of these receptors is a human donor in good health.

The genes are TRBV27 and TRBJ2-2; D uncertain. Germline values: CDR1 MNHEY, CDR2 SMNVEV (reference sequence). There are 15 residues in the CDR3. V lost 6 bases, J lost 5 bases, and 16 bases lay in between. The CDR3 region has the DNA TGTGCCAGCAGCCCTTCAGACATATGGACCGGGGAGCTGTTTTTT. It yields the protein CASSPSDIWTGELFF.

This clone was detected once. This chain connects TRBV24-1 to TRBJ2-7; a weak D match, TRBD2 (5 bases). The CDR3 totals 14 residues. V was trimmed by 4 bases and J by 5 bases, leaving 14 bases between them. CDR1 and CDR2 from the germline V gene are KGHDR and SFDVKD. CDR3 amino acids: CATSDANRGHEQYF. The CDR3 DNA reads as TGTGCCACCAGTGACGCAAACCGCGGGCACGAGCAGTACTTC.

The V call is TRBV11-2, the J call TRBJ2-7, with D maybe TRBD1 (6 bases). With 2 bases removed from V and 6 bases from J, the gap between germline ends came to 20 bases. The CDR3 spans 16 residues. From germline, CDR1 is SGHAT and CDR2 FQNNGV. The CDR3 region is CASSLRRDTPTSEQYF. The CDR3 DNA is TGTGCCAGCAGCTTAAGACGGGACACCCCAACCTCCGAGCAGTACTTC.

This chain connects TRBV2 to TRBJ2-3; 8 bases fit TRBD1. V lost 6 bases, J lost 5 bases, and 16 bases stayed unmatched. The CDR3 runs 17 residues. In germline, CDR1 is SNHLY, CDR2 FYNNEI. CDR3 nucleotide sequence: TGTGCCAGCAGAGGGACAGGCTCTCGACTAACATTAGATACGCAGTATTTT. Protein product: CASRGTGSRLTLDTQYF.

This clone was detected a few times. The J gene is TRBJ1-2, the V gene TRBV7-8; 9 bases line up with TRBD1. V shed 5 bases, J shed 5 bases, and the junction held 3 bases outside the gene matches. Looked up from germline, CDR1 is SGHVS and CDR2 is FQNEAQ. The CDR3 length is 13 residues. The CDR3 loop reads CASSPGTGYGYTF. In DNA, the CDR3 is TGTGCCAGCAGCCCCGGGACAGGGTATGGCTACACCTTC.

J is TRBJ1-2 and V is TRBV12-2; the table's D call TRBD1 went unverified against the DNA. TRBV12-2 is termed a pseudogene. The CDR3 covers 14 residues. In DNA form, the CDR3 reads TGTGCAAGTCGCTTAGCGAGGACAGTCTATGGCTACACCTTC. Translated: CASRLARTVYGYTF.

The chain joins TRBV6-2 or TRBV6-3 to TRBJ2-1; 8 bases agree with TRBD2. Germline CDR1 and CDR2: MNHEY and SVGEGT. J was trimmed by 12 bases and V by 5 bases; bases with no gene match: 12. This CDR3 has 14 amino acids. CDR3 sequence reads: CASSRPPGGRWQFF. The CDR3 DNA is TGTGCCAGCAGTCGCCCCCCGGGGGGGAGGTGGCAGTTCTTC.

Within the sample, this clone is medium-sized. This chain connects TRBV5-1 to TRBJ1-4; D is undetermined. The CDR3 has 16 amino acids. Trimming removed 0 bases at V and 0 bases at J, with 9 bases between. From germline, CDR1 is SGHRS and CDR2 YFSETQ. The CDR3 reads CASSLGVPPTNEKLFF. The CDR3 DNA reads as TGCGCCAGCAGCTTGGGGGTCCCTCCAACTAATGAAAAACTGTTTTTT.